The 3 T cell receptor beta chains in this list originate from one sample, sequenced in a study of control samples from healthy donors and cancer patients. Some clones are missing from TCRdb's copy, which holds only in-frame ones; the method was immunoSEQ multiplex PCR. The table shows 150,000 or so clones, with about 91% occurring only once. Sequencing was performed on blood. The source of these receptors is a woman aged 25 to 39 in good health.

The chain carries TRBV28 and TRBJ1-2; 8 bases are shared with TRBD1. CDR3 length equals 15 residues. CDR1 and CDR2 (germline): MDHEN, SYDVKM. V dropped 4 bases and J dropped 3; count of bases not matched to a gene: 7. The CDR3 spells CASSSSGGEDYGYTF. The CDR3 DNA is TGTGCCAGCAGTTCCTCAGGGGGCGAGGACTATGGCTACACCTTC.

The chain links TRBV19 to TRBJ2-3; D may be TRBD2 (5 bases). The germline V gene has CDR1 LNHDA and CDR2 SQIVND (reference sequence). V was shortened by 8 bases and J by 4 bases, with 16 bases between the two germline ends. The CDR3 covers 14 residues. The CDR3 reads CASSLPGGSDTQYF. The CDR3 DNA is TGTGCCAGTTCCCTCCCCGGCGGGTCAGATACGCAGTATTTT.

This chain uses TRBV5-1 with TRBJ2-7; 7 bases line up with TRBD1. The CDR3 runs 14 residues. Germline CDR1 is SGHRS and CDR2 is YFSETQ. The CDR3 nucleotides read TGCGTACACCTTTTAGGGACAGAGTACTACGAGCAGTACGTC. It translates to CVHLLGTEYYEQYV.